Shown below are 27 T cell receptor beta chains from a single sample sequenced in a study of blood T cell repertoires in COVID-19. The assay was immunoSEQ multiplex PCR, and TCRdb's table has in-frame clones only and misses some. In the table there are over 100,000 clones, around 83% of which are singletons. The sample taken for sequencing was peripheral blood. These receptors came from a man in his 70s with acute or convalescent COVID-19.

The chain combines TRBV27 with TRBJ1-1, with 7 bases that match TRBD1. The germline V gene has CDR1 MNHEY and CDR2 SMNVEV (reference sequence). The V segment lost 5 bases and the J segment 1 base; nucleotides outside the gene matches: 7. The length of the CDR3 is 15 residues. For the CDR3, the DNA is TGTGCCAGCAGTACGACAGGGCAGAAGAACACTGAAGCTTTCTTT. Translation gives CASSTTGQKNTEAFF.

This chain uses TRBV2 with TRBJ1-5, with 7 bases matching TRBD1. V lost 1 base, J lost 2 bases, and 8 bases stayed unmatched. Germline V gene data show CDR1 as SNHLY and CDR2 as FYNNEI. The CDR3 runs 17 residues. This CDR3 reads CASSEGQGVLGNQPQHF. The CDR3 coding sequence is TGTGCCAGCAGTGAAGGGCAGGGGGTGTTAGGCAATCAGCCCCAGCATTTT.

The chain recombines TRBV19 with TRBJ1-2, with 7 nucleotides matching TRBD1. The CDR3 length is 14 residues. V lost 4 bases, J lost 2 bases, and 4 bases stayed unmatched. Germline V CDR1 and CDR2: LNHDA, SQIVND (reference sequence). The CDR3 here is CASSTPQGNYGYTF. Written as DNA, the CDR3 is TGTGCCAGTAGTACCCCACAGGGGAACTATGGCTACACCTTC.

The chain joins TRBV15 to TRBJ2-7; the D is unclear. The V end was cut by 6 bases, the J end by 2 bases, with 14 bases between. The CDR3 sequence is 14 residues long. The germline gives CDR1 LNHNV, CDR2 YYDKDF (reference sequence). The CDR3 loop reads CATRVSQNTYEQYF. The CDR3 DNA follows: TGTGCCACCAGGGTATCACAGAATACCTACGAGCAGTACTTC.

V and J are TRBV28 and TRBJ1-1, with 7 bases lining up with TRBD1. V lost 9 bases to trimming and J lost 1 base; unmatched junction nucleotides: 11. Germline V lookup: CDR1 MDHEN, CDR2 SYDVKM. CDR3 size: 15 residues. CDR3 region: CASKGGATRNTEAFF. The CDR3 coding sequence is TGTGCCAGTAAAGGGGGCGCGACAAGGAACACTGAAGCTTTCTTT.

The genes are TRBV9 and TRBJ2-1, with 11 bases aligning to TRBD2. The CDR3 has 16 residues. Germline V gene sequence: CDR1 SGDLS, CDR2 YYNGEE. J was trimmed by 4 bases and V by 1 base; bases with no gene match: 4. Written as DNA, the CDR3 is TGTGCCAGCAGCGTACAGGCTAGCGGGAGGTACAATGAGCAGTTCTTC. Translation gives CASSVQASGRYNEQFF.

The J gene is TRBJ2-3, the V gene TRBV5-1, with 12 bases fitting TRBD2. The CDR3 totals 15 residues. Germline trimming cut 3 bases from V and 5 bases from J; bases unmatched to any gene: 4. In germline, CDR1 is SGHRS, CDR2 YFSETQ. The CDR3: CASSSSGGEVDTQYF. The CDR3 nucleotides read TGCGCCAGCAGCTCTAGCGGGGGGGAAGTAGATACGCAGTATTTT.

This clone was seen a single time. The chain joins TRBV5-1 to TRBJ2-7; 8 nucleotides align to TRBD1. From germline, CDR1 is SGHRS and CDR2 YFSETQ. The V and J ends lost 4 bases and 3 bases, in that order; junction bases with no gene match: 15. The CDR3 is 17 residues long. The CDR3 is CASSLTPRTGSDYEQYF. DNA for the CDR3: TGCGCCAGCAGCCTAACCCCCCGGACAGGGAGCGACTACGAGCAGTACTTC.

The rearrangement uses TRBV5-1 and TRBJ2-6; the D gene is possibly TRBD1 (6 bases). CDR1 is SGHRS, CDR2 YFSETQ, per germline. The CDR3 totals 14 residues. Trimming took 4 bases from V and 3 from J, leaving 8 bases between them. CDR3 protein: CASSGGSGANVLTF. The DNA for the CDR3 is TGCGCCAGCAGCGGGGGCAGTGGGGCCAACGTCCTGACTTTC.

The CDR3 DNA reads TGTGCCAGCAGTGGCGGCTTAAGGACTGAAGCTTTCTTT. This gives the protein CASSGGLRTEAFF. J is TRBJ1-1 and V is TRBV2; no firm D call. V lost 4 bases and J lost 5, with 11 bases in between. This CDR3 spans 13 amino acids. Per germline, CDR1 SNHLY and CDR2 FYNNEI.

The chain uses TRBV5-4 and TRBJ1-5; D unresolved. V lost 4 bases and J 3 bases, leaving 14 bases between the germline ends. Germline lookup yields CDR1 SGHNT and CDR2 YYREEE (reference sequence). The CDR3 has 15 amino acids. Written as DNA, the CDR3 is TGTGCCAGCAGCCCCGGGGTCGGGTTCAATCAGCCCCAGCATTTT. Translation gives CASSPGVGFNQPQHF.

This chain connects TRBV3-1 (or the pseudogene TRBV3-2) to TRBJ2-1, with 8 bases aligning to TRBD2. This CDR3 is built from 15 residues. Germline CDR1 is LGHDT and CDR2 is YNNKEL (reference sequence). After removal of 1 base from V and 6 bases from J, the junction contained 5 bases not matched to a gene. DNA for the CDR3: TGTGCCAGCAGCCAAGGAGGACTAGCCGGCAATGAGCAGTTCTTC. This translates into CASSQGGLAGNEQFF.

The chain employs TRBV19 and TRBJ2-1; possible D gene TRBD2, 6 bases. Trimming took 2 bases from V and 4 from J, leaving 9 bases between them. The CDR3 runs to 14 residues. Germline V gene sequence: CDR1 LNHDA, CDR2 SQIVND (reference sequence). The CDR3 nucleotides are TGTGCCAGTAGTATAAGGGGACTTTACAATGAGCAGTTCTTC. Translation: CASSIRGLYNEQFF.

The chain uses TRBV19 and TRBJ1-5, with 7 bases fitting TRBD1. V gave up 5 bases and J gave up 4 bases; unmatched junction bases: 5. This CDR3 spans 14 amino acids. Germline V gene sequence: CDR1 LNHDA, CDR2 SQIVND (reference sequence). The CDR3 nucleotides are TGTGCCAGTAGTGCCGGGACAGTTAATCAGCCCCAGCATTTT. Protein: CASSAGTVNQPQHF.

The V call is TRBV19, the J call TRBJ1-4; 7 bases line up with TRBD1. V trimming: 3 bases; J trimming: 5 bases; junction bases outside the gene matches: 15. The CDR3 totals 18 residues. Germline CDR1 is LNHDA and CDR2 is SQIVND (reference sequence). The CDR3 DNA reads as TGTGCCAGTAGTATCGCTTACAGGGGAAAGGTCGCGAATGAAAAACTGTTTTTT. It codes for CASSIAYRGKVANEKLFF.

This chain uses TRBV10-3 with TRBJ2-3, with 12 bases matching TRBD1. Trimming cost V 6 bases and J 6 bases; bases outside gene matches: 13. The germline V gene encodes CDR1 ENHRY and CDR2 SYGVKD. The CDR3 extends over 17 amino acids. The CDR3 is CAISRGPGQGARDTQYF. The DNA of the CDR3 is TGTGCCATCAGCCGGGGACCGGGACAGGGGGCGCGGGATACGCAGTATTTT.

The rearrangement uses TRBV28 and TRBJ2-5; tentative D call: TRBD2 (6 bases). Germline V gene data show CDR1 as MDHEN and CDR2 as SYDVKM. Trimming shortened V by 7 bases and J by 1 base, and 7 bases separated the two germline ends. The CDR3 length is 12 residues. The DNA for the CDR3 is TGTGCCAGCAATAGCGGCCAAGAGACCCAGTACTTC. Translated, it gives CASNSGQETQYF.

As to this clone: Additional DNA sequences in this sample encode the identical CDR3. The chain joins TRBV4-2 to TRBJ1-1, with TRBD1 matching over 7 bases. CDR1 is LGHNA, CDR2 YNFKEQ, per germline. CDR3 length equals 16 residues. V gave up 0 bases and J gave up 2 bases; unmatched junction bases: 6. CDR3 nucleotides: TGTGCCAGCAGCCAAGAAGGGGGCAGGGTAAACACTGAAGCTTTCTTT. Its translation: CASSQEGGRVNTEAFF.

This chain links TRBV5-1 with TRBJ2-1, with TRBD2 matching 11 bases. CDR3 size: 16 residues. Unmatched junction bases numbered 5, after V lost 4 bases and J lost 2 bases. The V gene's germline CDR1 is SGHRS and CDR2 YFSETQ. CDR3 protein: CASSGDSGGAYNEQFF. CDR3 bases: TGCGCCAGCAGCGGTGATAGCGGGGGGGCCTACAATGAGCAGTTCTTC.

The V gene is TRBV2, the J gene TRBJ2-5; TRBD1 matches 7 bases. Germline CDR1 and CDR2: SNHLY and FYNNEI. This CDR3 region has 14 residues. Trimming at V came to 6 bases and at J to 1 base, leaving 5 bases not matched to a gene. DNA of the CDR3: TGTGCCAGCAGCGGCGACAGGGTCCAAGAGACCCAGTACTTC. It is translated as CASSGDRVQETQYF.

The chain employs TRBV28 and TRBJ1-5; no clear D. Germline V gives CDR1 MDHEN, CDR2 SYDVKM. V was trimmed by 6 bases and J by 1 base, leaving 16 bases between them. This CDR3 is built from 16 residues. DNA for the CDR3: TGTGCCAGCAGCCCCGGTGGTGCCGGGAGCAATCAGCCCCAGCATTTT. Encoded protein: CASSPGGAGSNQPQHF.

The V and J genes are TRBV15 and TRBJ1-4, with 8 positions matching TRBD1. This CDR3 comprises 18 residues. Trimming cost V 0 bases and J 5 bases; bases outside gene matches: 11. CDR1 LNHNV and CDR2 YYDKDF come from the germline V gene (reference sequence). The DNA for the CDR3 is TGTGCCACCAGCAGAGATCCGCCGGCCCGGGACAGGAATGAAAAACTGTTTTTT. Protein sequence: CATSRDPPARDRNEKLFF. Variable domain in full (rest from reference TRBV15 and TRBJ1-4): DAMVIQNPRYQVTQFGKPVTLSCSQTLNHNVMYWYQQKSSQAPKLLFHYYDKDFNNEADTPDNFQSRRPNTSFCFLDIRSPGLGDTAMYLCATSRDPPARDRNEKLFFGSGTQLSVL.

This chain connects TRBV20-1 to TRBJ1-5; D unclear. The length of the CDR3 is 13 residues. Per germline, CDR1 DFQATT and CDR2 SNEGSKA (reference sequence). Trimming cost V 3 bases and J 5 bases, with 11 bases left between them. The CDR3 DNA sequence: TGCAGTGCTAGTCCCGGACTCTATCAGCCCCAGCATTTT. Protein: CSASPGLYQPQHF.

The CDR3 spells CASTFPRAIGNEQFF. Written as DNA, the CDR3 is TGTGCCAGCACCTTCCCCAGGGCCATTGGCAATGAGCAGTTCTTC. This chain joins TRBV11-2 and TRBJ2-1; TRBD1 is a possible D gene (5 bases). Trimming took 7 bases from V and 6 from J, leaving 19 bases between them. This CDR3 region has 15 residues. CDR1 and CDR2 (germline): SGHAT, FQNNGV.

The chain uses TRBV5-1 and TRBJ2-3, with TRBD1 matching 9 bases. Germline V CDR1 and CDR2: SGHRS, YFSETQ. V was clipped by 5 bases and J by 0 bases; unmatched bases: 4. This CDR3 spans 15 amino acids. For the CDR3, the DNA is TGCGCCAGCAGATCCGGGACAGGGAGCACAGATACGCAGTATTTT. It codes for CASRSGTGSTDTQYF.

The DNA of the CDR3 is TGTGCCAGCAGTTTAGGGGGGGATGAAAAACTGTTTTTT. Its translation is CASSLGGDEKLFF. The chain has TRBV28 and TRBJ1-4; the D gene is possibly TRBD1 (5 bases). Trimming took 2 bases from V and 6 from J, leaving 7 bases between them. CDR1 is MDHEN and CDR2 is SYDVKM in the germline V gene. The CDR3 consists of 13 residues.

This sequence joins TRBV30 and TRBJ2-5; D unresolved. Per germline, CDR1 GTSNPN and CDR2 SVGIG (reference sequence). CDR3 size: 15 residues. The V gene lost 0 bases and the J gene lost 9 bases, with 20 bases spanning the gap. CDR3 nucleotide sequence: TGTGCCTGGAGTGTACCCCTAGAATCACGGGTTTCCCAGTACTTC. This gives the protein CAWSVPLESRVSQYF.